These 3 T cell receptor beta chains originate from one sample sequenced in a study of human thymus T cells. TCRdb keeps only in-frame clones here, not all; method: immunoSEQ multiplex PCR. In the table there are roughly 60,000 clones, approximately 93% of which are singletons. What was sequenced was blood. The receptor set was obtained from a boy under three years old with a congenital heart defect but otherwise immunologically healthy.

The chain recombines TRBV15 with TRBJ2-7; 9 bases are shared with TRBD2. Germline-derived CDR1 and CDR2 are LNHNV and YYDKDF (reference sequence). The V and J ends lost 3 bases and 2 bases, in that order; junction bases with no gene match: 5. This CDR3 region has 15 residues. For the CDR3, the DNA is TGTGCCACCAGCAGTTTCCTAGCGGGGCCCTACGAGCAGTACTTC. Encoded protein: CATSSFLAGPYEQYF. Full variable domain (remainder filled in from reference TRBV15 and TRBJ2-7): DAMVIQNPRYQVTQFGKPVTLSCSQTLNHNVMYWYQQKSSQAPKLLFHYYDKDFNNEADTPDNFQSRRPNTSFCFLDIRSPGLGDTAMYLCATSSFLAGPYEQYFGPGTRLTVT.

This chain links TRBV27 with TRBJ1-5; no definite D call. Germline CDR1 is MNHEY and CDR2 is SMNVEV (reference sequence). This CDR3 comprises 13 residues. The V and J ends lost 0 bases and 5 bases respectively, with 5 bases between them. CDR3 DNA sequence: TGTGCCAGCAGTTTATCCCTGGATCAGCCCCAGCATTTT. The encoded protein is CASSLSLDQPQHF.

The chain has TRBV9 and TRBJ2-1, with TRBD2 matching over 8 bases. V was clipped by 3 bases and J by 7 bases; unmatched bases: 9. The length of the CDR3 is 15 residues. Germline loops: CDR1 SGDLS, CDR2 YYNGEE. For the CDR3, the DNA is TGTGCCAGCAGCGCCCGGGGGGGCGGGTGGAATGAGCAGTTCTTC. This codes for CASSARGGGWNEQFF.